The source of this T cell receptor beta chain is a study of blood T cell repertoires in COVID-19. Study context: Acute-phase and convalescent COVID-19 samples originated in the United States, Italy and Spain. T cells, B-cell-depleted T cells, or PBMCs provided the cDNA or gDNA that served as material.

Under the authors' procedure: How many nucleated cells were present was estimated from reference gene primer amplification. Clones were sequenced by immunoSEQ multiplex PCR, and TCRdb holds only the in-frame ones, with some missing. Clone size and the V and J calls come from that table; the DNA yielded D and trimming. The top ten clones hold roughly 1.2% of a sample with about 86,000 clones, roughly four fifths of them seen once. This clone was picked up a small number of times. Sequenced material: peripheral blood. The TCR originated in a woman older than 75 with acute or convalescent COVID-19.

CDR3 region: CASSGALGLVVSEQYF. The CDR3 DNA sequence: TGTGCCAGCAGCGGAGCCCTGGGACTAGTCGTTTCCGAGCAGTACTTC. J is TRBJ2-7 and V is TRBV9; 8 bases align to TRBD2. Trimming cost V 3 bases and J 6 bases; bases outside gene matches: 14. The germline V gene encodes CDR1 SGDLS and CDR2 YYNGEE. This CDR3 comprises 16 residues. Full variable domain (rest looked up from reference TRBV9 and TRBJ2-7): DSGVTQTPKHLITATGQRVTLRCSPRSGDLSVYWYQQSLDQGLQFLIQYYNGEERAKGNILERFSAQQFPDLHSELNLSSLELGDSALYFCASSGALGLVVSEQYFGPGTRLTVT.